This T cell receptor (beta chain) was identified during a study of identifying expanded T cells in peripheral blood. From germline, CDR1 is WNHNN and CDR2 SYGVQD (reference sequence). This CDR3 is built from 15 residues. V shed 0 bases, J shed 7 bases, and the junction held 4 bases outside the gene matches. Assay used: immunoSEQ multiplex PCR; TCRdb lists only in-frame clones, some missing. This table holds approximately 100,000 clones, roughly 90% found once. Findings and caveats of the study: Technical replicates showed approximately 1.2 changed clones; approximately 2 weeks about 16; four weeks 19.

This clone has a single count. Its target is not known. Sequenced sample: blood. The chain employs TRBV10-1 and TRBJ2-1; 9 nucleotides agree with TRBD2. The origin of this receptor is a person aged 18-70 years in good health. The CDR3 DNA sequence: TGCGCCAGCAGTGAGTCGCTAGCGGGGAGGAATGAGCAGTTCTTC. Its protein product is CASSESLAGRNEQFF.